The clone carrying this T cell receptor (beta chain) has at least ten counts. What it recognizes is unknown. Individual cDNA molecules were tagged with unique molecular identifiers, the study reported. TCRdb analysed the 5' RACE reads with MiXCR anew, one entry per CDR3 protein. The sample lists some 29,000 distinct CDR3 sequences, 5% to 6.5% occurring once. The entry originates in a study of early T cells in non-severe SARS-CoV-2 infection. Study background: Whole-blood bulk RNA, unsorted, was sequenced, and chains were unpaired.

There are 16 residues in the CDR3. Between the trimmed V and J ends, which lost 3 bases and 4 bases, there was a span of 13 bases. Germline loops: CDR1 LNHDA, CDR2 SQIVND (reference sequence). General study findings and limits: VDJdb-based matching was biased toward anti-spike CD8 responses and missed private and CD4 specificities.

The genes are TRBV19 and TRBJ2-6; possibly TRBD1 for D (6 bases). The receptor was isolated from an adult who was a healthcare worker with PCR-confirmed SARS-CoV-2 infection or an uninfected control (not recorded which). Sequencing was carried out using whole blood. The CDR3 coding sequence is TGTGCCAGTAGTATGCTCAGGGGCGCGGGGGCCAACGTCCTGACTTTC. It yields the protein CASSMLRGAGANVLTF.